This record covers a single T cell receptor beta chain. The CDR3 length is 16 residues. V was clipped by 3 bases and J by 4 bases; unmatched bases: 6. Germline V gene data show CDR1 as MGHRA and CDR2 as YSYEKL. Generated by immunoSEQ multiplex PCR, the TCRdb table keeps only in-frame clones and is missing some. Here the sample spans around 180,000 clones, 88% being singletons. This record belongs to a study of T cell responses to AZD1222 COVID-19 vaccine. This specimen consisted of peripheral blood, obtained 28 days after the second AZD1222 dose. The TCR was taken from an adult who received the AZD1222 COVID-19 vaccine. This chain connects TRBV4-1 to TRBJ1-2; 12 bases are a match to TRBD1. CDR3 amino acids: CASSQGQGALGYGYTF. In DNA, the CDR3 is TGCGCCAGCAGCCAGGGACAGGGGGCTCTAGGCTATGGCTACACCTTC.